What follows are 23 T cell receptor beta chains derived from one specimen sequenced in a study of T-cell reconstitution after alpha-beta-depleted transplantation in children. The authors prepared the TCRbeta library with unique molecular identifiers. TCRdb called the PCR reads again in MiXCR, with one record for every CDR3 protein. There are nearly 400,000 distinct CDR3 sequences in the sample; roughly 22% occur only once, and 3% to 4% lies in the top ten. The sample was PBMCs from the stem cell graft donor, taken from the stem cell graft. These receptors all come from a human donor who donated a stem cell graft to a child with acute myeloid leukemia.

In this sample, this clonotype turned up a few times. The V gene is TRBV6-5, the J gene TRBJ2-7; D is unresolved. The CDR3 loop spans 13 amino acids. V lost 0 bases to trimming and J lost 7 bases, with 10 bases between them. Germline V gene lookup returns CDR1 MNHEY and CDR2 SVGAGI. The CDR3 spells CASSYSGVSEQYF. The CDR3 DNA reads TGTGCCAGCAGTTACTCAGGTGTATCGGAGCAGTACTTC.

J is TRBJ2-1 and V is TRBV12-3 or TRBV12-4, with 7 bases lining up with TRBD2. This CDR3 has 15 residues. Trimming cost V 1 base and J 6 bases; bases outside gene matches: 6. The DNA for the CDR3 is TGTGCCAGCAGTTTAGGTAAAGCGGGGAGCAATGAGCAGTTCTTC. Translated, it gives CASSLGKAGSNEQFF.

The CDR3 region is CASSADYSDTQYF. In nucleotides, the CDR3 is TGTGCCAGCAGCGCGGACTACTCAGATACGCAGTATTTT. This chain links TRBV7-3 with TRBJ2-3; D is perhaps TRBD2 (6 bases). The V and J ends lost 5 bases and 4 bases respectively, with 10 bases between them. The length of the CDR3 is 13 residues. The germline CDR1 and CDR2 sequences are SGHTA and FQGTGA.

The CDR3 coding sequence is TGTGCCAGCAGTTTATTGGGCCCCGTGGTCACCCAAGAGACCCAGTACTTC. Amino acids: CASSLLGPVVTQETQYF. The J gene is TRBJ2-5, the V gene TRBV28; unclear D gene. The V gene lost 1 base and the J gene lost 1 base, with 16 bases spanning the gap. This CDR3 spans 17 amino acids. In germline, CDR1 is MDHEN, CDR2 SYDVKM.

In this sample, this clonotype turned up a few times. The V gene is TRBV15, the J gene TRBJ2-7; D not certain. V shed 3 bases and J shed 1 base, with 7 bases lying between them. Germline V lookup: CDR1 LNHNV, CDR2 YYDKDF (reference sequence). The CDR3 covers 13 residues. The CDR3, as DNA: TGTGCCACCAGCAGGGGAATATCCTACGAGCAGTACTTC. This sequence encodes CATSRGISYEQYF. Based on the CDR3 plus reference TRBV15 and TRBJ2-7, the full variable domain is DAMVIQNPRYQVTQFGKPVTLSCSQTLNHNVMYWYQQKSSQAPKLLFHYYDKDFNNEADTPDNFQSRRPNTSFCFLDIRSPGLGDTAMYLCATSRGISYEQYFGPGTRLTVT.

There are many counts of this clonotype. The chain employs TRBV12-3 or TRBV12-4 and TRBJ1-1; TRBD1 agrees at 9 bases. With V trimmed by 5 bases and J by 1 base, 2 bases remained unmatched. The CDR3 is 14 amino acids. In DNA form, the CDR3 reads TGTGCCAGCAGTGAGACAGGGGGGAACACTGAAGCTTTCTTT. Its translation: CASSETGGNTEAFF.

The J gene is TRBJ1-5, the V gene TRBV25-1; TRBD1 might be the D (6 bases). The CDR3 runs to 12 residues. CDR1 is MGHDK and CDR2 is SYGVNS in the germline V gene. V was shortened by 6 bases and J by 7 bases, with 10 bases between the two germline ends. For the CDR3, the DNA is TGTGCCAGCAGAAACGGACAGCAGCCCCAGCATTTT. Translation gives CASRNGQQPQHF.

CDR3 in amino acids: CASSLELLGGAYEQYF. The CDR3 coding sequence is TGTGCCAGCAGCTTAGAGTTGCTGGGGGGGGCCTACGAGCAGTACTTC. The V call is TRBV7-2, the J call TRBJ2-7; 7 positions match TRBD2. The CDR3 has 16 residues. Trimming removed 1 base from V and 2 bases from J; junction bases left unmatched: 8. Looked up from germline, CDR1 is SGHTA and CDR2 is FQGNSA.

CDR3 sequence reads: CASSPSGSRNYNEQFF. The DNA of the CDR3 is TGTGCCAGCAGTCCCTCCGGGAGCCGAAACTACAATGAGCAGTTCTTC. The chain couples TRBV12-3 or TRBV12-4 to TRBJ2-1; possible D gene TRBD2, 6 bases. The CDR3 spans 16 residues. V was shortened by 5 bases and J by 3 bases, with 17 bases between the two germline ends.

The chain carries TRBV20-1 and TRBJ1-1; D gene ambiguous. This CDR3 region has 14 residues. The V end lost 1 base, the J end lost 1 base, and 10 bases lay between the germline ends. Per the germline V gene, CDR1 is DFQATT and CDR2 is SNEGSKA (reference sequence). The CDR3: CSARAPPGNTEAFF. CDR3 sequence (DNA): TGCAGTGCTAGAGCCCCCCCCGGGAACACTGAAGCTTTCTTT.

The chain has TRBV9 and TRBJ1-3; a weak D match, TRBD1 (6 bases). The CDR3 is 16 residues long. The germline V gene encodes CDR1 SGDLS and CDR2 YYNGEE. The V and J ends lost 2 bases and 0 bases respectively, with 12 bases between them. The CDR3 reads CASSVRDIHSGNTIYF. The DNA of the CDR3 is TGTGCCAGCAGCGTCCGGGACATCCACTCTGGAAACACCATATATTTT.

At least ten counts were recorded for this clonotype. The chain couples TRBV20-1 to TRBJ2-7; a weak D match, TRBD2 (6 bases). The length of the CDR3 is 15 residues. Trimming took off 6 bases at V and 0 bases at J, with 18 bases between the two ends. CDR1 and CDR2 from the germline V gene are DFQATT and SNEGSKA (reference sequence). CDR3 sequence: CSANRLDGSSYEQYF. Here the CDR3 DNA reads TGCAGTGCCAACCGACTCGACGGGAGCTCCTACGAGCAGTACTTC.

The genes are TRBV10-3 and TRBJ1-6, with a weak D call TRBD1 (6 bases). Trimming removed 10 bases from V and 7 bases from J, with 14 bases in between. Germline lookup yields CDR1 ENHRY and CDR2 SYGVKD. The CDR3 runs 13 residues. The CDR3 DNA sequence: TGTGCCACCCAGGGGCAAATGAATTCACCCCTCCACTTT. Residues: CATQGQMNSPLHF.

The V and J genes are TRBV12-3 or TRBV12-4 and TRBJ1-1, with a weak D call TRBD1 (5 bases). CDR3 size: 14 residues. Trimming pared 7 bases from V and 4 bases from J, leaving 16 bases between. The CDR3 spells CASILGRRSTEAFF. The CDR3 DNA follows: TGTGCCAGCATCCTGGGACGTAGAAGCACTGAAGCTTTCTTT.

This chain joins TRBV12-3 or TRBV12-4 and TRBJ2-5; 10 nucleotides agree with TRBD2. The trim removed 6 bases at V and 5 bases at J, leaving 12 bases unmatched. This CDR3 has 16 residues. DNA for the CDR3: TGTGCCAGCAGCCCCGGGGGAGCGGGAGGGGTGGAGACCCAGTACTTC. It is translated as CASSPGGAGGVETQYF.

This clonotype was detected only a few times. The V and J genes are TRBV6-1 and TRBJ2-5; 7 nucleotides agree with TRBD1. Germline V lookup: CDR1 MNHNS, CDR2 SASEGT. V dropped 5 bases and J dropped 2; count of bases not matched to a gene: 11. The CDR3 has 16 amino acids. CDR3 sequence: CASSTLCTGAQETQYF. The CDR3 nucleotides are TGTGCCAGCAGTACGCTCTGCACAGGGGCTCAAGAGACCCAGTACTTC.

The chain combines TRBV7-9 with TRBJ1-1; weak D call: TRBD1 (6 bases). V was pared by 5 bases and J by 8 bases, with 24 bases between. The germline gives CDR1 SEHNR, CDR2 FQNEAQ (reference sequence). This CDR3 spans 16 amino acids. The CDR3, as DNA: TGTGCCAGCAGCCCTCCCCCCGGACAGCCTTTTCCCGAAGCTTTCTTT. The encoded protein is CASSPPPGQPFPEAFF.

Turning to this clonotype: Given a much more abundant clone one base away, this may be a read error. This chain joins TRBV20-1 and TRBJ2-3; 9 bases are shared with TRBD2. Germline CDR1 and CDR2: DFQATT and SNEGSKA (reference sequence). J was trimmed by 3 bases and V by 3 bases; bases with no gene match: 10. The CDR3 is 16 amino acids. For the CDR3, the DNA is TGCAGTGCTAGTGAACCGGGACTAGCTGTAACAGATACGCAGTATTTT. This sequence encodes CSASEPGLAVTDTQYF.

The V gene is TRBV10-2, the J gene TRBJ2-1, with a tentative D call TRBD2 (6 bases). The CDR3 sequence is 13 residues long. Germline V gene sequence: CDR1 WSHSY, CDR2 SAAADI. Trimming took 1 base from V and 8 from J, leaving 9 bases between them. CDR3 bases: TGCGCCAGCAGTGAGTTCCCGGGAGATGAGCAGTTCTTC. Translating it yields CASSEFPGDEQFF.

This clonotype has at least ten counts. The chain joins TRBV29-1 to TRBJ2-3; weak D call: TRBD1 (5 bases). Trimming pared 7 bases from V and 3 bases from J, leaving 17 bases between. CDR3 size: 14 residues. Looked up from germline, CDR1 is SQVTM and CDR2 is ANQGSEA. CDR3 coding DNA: TGCAGCGGCGTAATAGGGCAGGGAACAGATACGCAGTATTTT. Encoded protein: CSGVIGQGTDTQYF.

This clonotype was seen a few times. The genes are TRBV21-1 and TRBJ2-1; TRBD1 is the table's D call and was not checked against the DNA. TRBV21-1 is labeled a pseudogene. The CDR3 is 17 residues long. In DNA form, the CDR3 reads TGTGCCAGCAGCCGGGCAGGGGGACAACATGTCTACAATGAGCAGTTCTTC. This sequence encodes CASSRAGGQHVYNEQFF.

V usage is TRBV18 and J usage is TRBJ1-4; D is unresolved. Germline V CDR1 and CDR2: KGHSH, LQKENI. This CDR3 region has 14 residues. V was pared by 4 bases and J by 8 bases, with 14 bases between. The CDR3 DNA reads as TGTGCCAGCTCACGGGCCTCTTGGGAAGAAAAACTGTTTTTT. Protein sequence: CASSRASWEEKLFF. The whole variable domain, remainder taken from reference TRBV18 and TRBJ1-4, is NAGVMQNPRHLVRRRGQEARLRCSPMKGHSHVYWYRQLPEEGLKFMVYLQKENIIDESGMPKERFSAEFPKEGPSILRIQQVVRGDSAAYFCASSRASWEEKLFFGSGTQLSVL.

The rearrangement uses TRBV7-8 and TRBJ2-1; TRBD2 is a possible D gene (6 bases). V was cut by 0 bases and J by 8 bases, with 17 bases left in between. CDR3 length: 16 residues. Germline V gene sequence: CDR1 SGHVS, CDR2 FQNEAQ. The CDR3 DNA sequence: TGTGCCAGCAGCTTAGCGCCCGCTAGGGCGGGGTATGAGCAGTTCTTC. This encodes CASSLAPARAGYEQFF.